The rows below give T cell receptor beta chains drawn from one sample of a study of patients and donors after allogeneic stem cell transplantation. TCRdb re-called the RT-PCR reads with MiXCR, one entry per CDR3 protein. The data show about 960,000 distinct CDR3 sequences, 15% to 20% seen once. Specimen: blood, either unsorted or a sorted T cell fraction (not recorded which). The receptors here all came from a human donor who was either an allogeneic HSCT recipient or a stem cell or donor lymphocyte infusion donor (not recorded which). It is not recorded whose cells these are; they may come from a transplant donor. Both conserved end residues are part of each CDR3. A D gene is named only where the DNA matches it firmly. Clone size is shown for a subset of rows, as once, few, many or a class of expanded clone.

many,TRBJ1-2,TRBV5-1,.,CASSFSANYGYTF,TGCGCCAGCAGCTTCAGCGCTAACTATGGCTACACCTTC
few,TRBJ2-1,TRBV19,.,CASSMGAEQFF,TGTGCCAGTAGTATGGGGGCTGAGCAGTTCTTC
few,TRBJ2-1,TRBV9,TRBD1,CASSASPTTGSFYNEQFF,TGTGCCAGCAGCGCCAGCCCCACGACAGGGTCTTTCTACAATGAGCAGTTCTTC
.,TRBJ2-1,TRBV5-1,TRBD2,CASSFSPSGASYNEQFF,TGCGCCAGCAGCTTTTCTCCTAGCGGAGCCTCCTACAATGAGCAGTTCTTC
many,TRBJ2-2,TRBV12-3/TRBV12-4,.,CASRKPGQFANTGELFF,TGTGCCAGCAGAAAACCCGGACAGTTCGCGAACACCGGGGAGCTGTTTTTT
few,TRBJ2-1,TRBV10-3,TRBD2,CAIRPGTSSRGNEQFF,TGTGCCATCAGGCCCGGGACTAGCTCACGAGGTAATGAGCAGTTCTTC
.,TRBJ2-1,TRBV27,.,CASMGLNSNEQFF,TGTGCCAGCATGGGGTTGAACAGCAATGAGCAGTTCTTC
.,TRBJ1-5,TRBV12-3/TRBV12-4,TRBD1,CASNTGASNQPQHF,TGTGCCAGCAATACAGGGGCCAGCAATCAGCCCCAGCATTTT
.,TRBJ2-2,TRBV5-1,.,CASSPFEGAGELFF,TGCGCCAGCAGCCCCTTCGAGGGAGCCGGGGAGCTGTTTTTT
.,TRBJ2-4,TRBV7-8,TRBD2,CASSSGLAGDARNIQYF,TGTGCCAGCAGCTCGGGACTAGCGGGAGATGCGAGAAACATTCAGTACTTC
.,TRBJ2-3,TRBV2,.,CASNPQYF,TGTGCCAGCAACCCGCAGTATTTT
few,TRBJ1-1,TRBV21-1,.,CASSVYRRLNTEAFF,TGTGCCAGCAGCGTATACAGGAGATTAAACACTGAAGCTTTCTTT
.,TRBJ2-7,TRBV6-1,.,CASSLRGPKRNYEQYF,TGTGCCAGCAGTCTCCGGGGGCCGAAAAGGAACTACGAGCAGTACTTC
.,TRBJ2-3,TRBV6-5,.,CASSYGAGQSTDTQYF,TGTGCCAGCAGTTACGGGGCCGGACAGAGCACAGATACGCAGTATTTT
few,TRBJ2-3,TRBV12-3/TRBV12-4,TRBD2,CASRRLAGPDTQYF,TGTGCCAGCAGGCGACTAGCGGGGCCAGATACGCAGTATTTT
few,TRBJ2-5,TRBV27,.,CASSPRWSSLGETQYF,TGTGCCAGCAGTCCGCGATGGAGTTCACTCGGGGAGACCCAGTACTTC
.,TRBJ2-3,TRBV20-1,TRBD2,CSATPTTSGGYLLGTDTQYF,TGCAGTGCTACACCGACGACTAGCGGGGGGTACCTTCTCGGCACAGATACGCAGTATTTT
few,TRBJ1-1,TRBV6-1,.,CASRPSMANTEAFF,TGTGCCAGCAGGCCGTCGATGGCGAACACTGAAGCTTTCTTT
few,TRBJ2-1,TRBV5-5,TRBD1,CASSGRDRTHLVNEQFF,TGTGCCAGCAGCGGAAGGGACAGGACTCATTTAGTCAATGAGCAGTTCTTC
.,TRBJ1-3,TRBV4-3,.,CASSQGGGLSGNTIYF,TGCGCCAGCAGCCAAGGTGGTGGATTGTCTGGAAACACCATATATTTT
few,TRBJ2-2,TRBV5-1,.,CASSPGPADTGELFF,TGCGCCAGCAGCCCGGGACCAGCCGACACCGGGGAGCTGTTTTTT
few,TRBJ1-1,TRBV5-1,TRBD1,CASRQDRGNTEAFF,TGCGCCAGCAGGCAGGACAGGGGGAACACTGAAGCTTTCTTT
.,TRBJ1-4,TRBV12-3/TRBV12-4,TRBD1,CASSLRGRPEREKLFF,TGTGCCAGCAGTTTAAGGGGGCGCCCGGAAAGGGAAAAACTGTTTTTT